The 5 T cell receptor beta chains below all came from one sample that was sequenced in a study of CD8 T cells in ankylosing spondylitis. TCRdb re-called the 5' RACE reads with MiXCR, one entry per CDR3 protein. This table holds approximately 290,000 distinct CDR3 sequences, around 21% found once. Sequences were obtained from blood, either unsorted or a sorted T cell fraction (not recorded which). Receptors originate from a female donor with ankylosing spondylitis or in good health (not recorded which).

In its sample, this clonotype was seen a few times. The gene calls are TRBV4-2 and TRBJ2-1; 8 bases are shared with TRBD2. Germline lookup yields CDR1 LGHNA and CDR2 YNFKEQ. Trimming removed 3 bases from V and 8 bases from J; junction bases left unmatched: 9. This CDR3 is 15 amino acids long. The CDR3 spells CASSQDGTRIYEQFF. The CDR3, as DNA: TGTGCCAGCAGCCAGGACGGGACTAGGATATATGAGCAGTTCTTC.

This chain joins TRBV11-2 and TRBJ2-1, with D possibly being TRBD2 (6 bases). The CDR3 contains 14 residues. Germline V gene data show CDR1 as SGHAT and CDR2 as FQNNGV. Trimming shortened V by 5 bases and J by 10 bases, and 18 bases separated the two germline ends. This chain's CDR3 is CASSPPSGSGEQFF. CDR3 DNA: TGTGCCAGCAGCCCGCCCTCCGGGAGTGGGGAGCAGTTCTTC.

V usage is TRBV6-2 or TRBV6-3 and J usage is TRBJ1-6, with D maybe TRBD1 (5 bases). The CDR3 is 13 residues long. Germline lookup yields CDR1 MNHEY and CDR2 SVGEGT. V lost 2 bases, J lost 8 bases, and 7 bases lay in between. The CDR3 sequence is CASSYRDYSPLHF. In nucleotides, the CDR3 is TGTGCCAGCAGTTACCGGGACTATTCACCCCTCCACTTT.

Only a few counts were recorded for this clonotype. The chain recombines TRBV6-5 with TRBJ2-5; 7 bases are shared with TRBD1. CDR3 length: 14 amino acids. Trimming took 0 bases from V and 14 from J; bases not matched to a gene: 12. Germline CDR1 is MNHEY and CDR2 is SVGAGI. This CDR3 reads CASSYSIVRGRLYF. The DNA of the CDR3 is TGTGCCAGCAGTTACTCGATAGTAAGGGGGCGCCTATACTTC.

This clonotype was found many times. The chain employs TRBV12-3 or TRBV12-4 and TRBJ1-5; weak D call: TRBD1 (6 bases). The CDR3 length is 14 residues. Trimming removed 2 bases from V and 12 bases from J, with 17 bases in between. The CDR3 DNA follows: TGTGCCAGCAGTTTAAGGGGGTATGGGTCCCTCCAGCATTTT. Protein product: CASSLRGYGSLQHF.